A selection of T cell receptor beta chains follows, all from one sample in a study of CD8 T cells in ankylosing spondylitis. TCRdb passed the 5' RACE reads through MiXCR, listing each CDR3 protein once. Of 130,000 or so distinct CDR3 sequences in the sample, 17% are singletons; the top ten hold about 33%. What was sequenced was blood, either unsorted or a sorted T cell fraction (not recorded which). Receptors originate from a male donor with ankylosing spondylitis. Each CDR3 is given with its conserved first and last residue. The order of the fields is J gene, D gene, clone size, V gene, CDR3 protein, CDR3 DNA. D genes are given only for firm matches. Size tells how often a clone was seen (once, few, many) or the class of an expanded clone, and some rows leave it out.

J: TRBJ2-2
D: -
size: -
V: TRBV20-1
CDR3: CSARDLEPGDNTGELFF
DNA: TGCAGTGCTAGAGATCTCGAGCCAGGGGATAACACCGGGGAGCTGTTTTTT

J: TRBJ2-1
D: -
size: many
V: TRBV7-9
CDR3: CASSLGNNEQFF
DNA: TGTGCCAGCAGCTTAGGCAACAATGAGCAGTTCTTC

J: TRBJ2-2
D: -
size: -
V: TRBV7-7
CDR3: CASSLEPYGFGGELFF
DNA: TGTGCCAGCAGCTTAGAGCCATACGGTTTCGGCGGGGAGCTGTTTTTT

J: TRBJ2-7
D: -
size: few
V: TRBV15
CDR3: CATSSRTFTYEQYF
DNA: TGTGCCACCAGCAGCCGGACTTTCACCTACGAGCAGTACTTC

J: TRBJ2-1
D: TRBD2
size: -
V: TRBV20-1
CDR3: CSASRREAGPYNEQFF
DNA: TGCAGTGCTTCCCGGCGAGAAGCGGGACCTTACAATGAGCAGTTCTTC

J: TRBJ1-5
D: -
size: few
V: TRBV6-2/TRBV6-3
CDR3: CASINPTDSNQPQHF
DNA: TGTGCCAGCATCAACCCGACAGATAGCAATCAGCCCCAGCATTTT

J: TRBJ1-4
D: -
size: many
V: TRBV29-1
CDR3: CSAMTGRNEKLFF
DNA: TGCAGCGCTATGACAGGAAGGAATGAAAAACTGTTTTTT

J: TRBJ2-1
D: -
size: -
V: TRBV7-2
CDR3: CASSLGGGSPYNEQFF
DNA: TGTGCCAGCAGCTTAGGAGGCGGTAGTCCCTACAATGAGCAGTTCTTC

J: TRBJ2-1
D: -
size: few
V: TRBV27
CDR3: CASSSRSYNEQFF
DNA: TGTGCCAGCAGTTCCCGATCCTACAATGAGCAGTTCTTC

J: TRBJ2-1
D: -
size: many
V: TRBV29-1
CDR3: CSVEGRTYNEQFF
DNA: TGCAGCGTTGAGGGGAGGACCTACAATGAGCAGTTCTTC

J: TRBJ2-1
D: -
size: -
V: TRBV5-1
CDR3: CASSQGLAGSSGQFF
DNA: TGCGCCAGCAGCCAAGGCCTGGCTGGGAGCTCGGGGCAGTTCTTC

J: TRBJ1-6
D: -
size: -
V: TRBV28
CDR3: CASSVAHDSYNSPLHF
DNA: TGTGCCAGCAGTGTAGCGCATGACTCCTATAATTCACCCCTCCACTTT

J: TRBJ2-5
D: TRBD1
size: few
V: TRBV6-5
CDR3: CASSPSTGEETQYF
DNA: TGTGCCAGCAGTCCCTCGACAGGGGAAGAGACCCAGTACTTC

J: TRBJ2-4
D: -
size: many
V: TRBV7-9
CDR3: CASSPPTELAKNIQYF
DNA: TGTGCCAGCAGTCCCCCGACGGAGCTAGCCAAAAACATTCAGTACTTC

J: TRBJ2-7
D: -
size: few
V: TRBV27
CDR3: CASSLSIGRTYEQYF
DNA: TGTGCCAGCAGTTTATCGATTGGACGGACCTACGAGCAGTACTTC

J: TRBJ2-1
D: TRBD2
size: few
V: TRBV7-9
CDR3: CASSSFLAGQFYNEQFF
DNA: TGTGCCAGCAGCTCCTTCCTAGCGGGACAATTCTACAATGAGCAGTTCTTC

J: TRBJ2-7
D: -
size: -
V: TRBV2
CDR3: CASSTLEQYF
DNA: TGTGCCAGCAGTACCTTGGAGCAGTACTTC

J: TRBJ1-1
D: -
size: few
V: TRBV7-9
CDR3: CASSSPGGVGTEAFF
DNA: TGTGCCAGCAGTTCCCCCGGGGGAGTGGGCACTGAAGCTTTCTTT

J: TRBJ2-5
D: -
size: -
V: TRBV5-1
CDR3: CASSLGPAGETQYF
DNA: TGCGCCAGCAGCTTGGGCCCGGCGGGAGAGACCCAGTACTTC

J: TRBJ1-1
D: -
size: -
V: TRBV4-1
CDR3: CASSQGYLNTEAFF
DNA: TGCGCCAGCAGCCAAGGATACCTGAACACTGAAGCTTTCTTT

J: TRBJ1-2
D: -
size: -
V: TRBV5-5
CDR3: CASSLAGARASYGYTF
DNA: TGTGCCAGCAGCTTGGCAGGGGCAAGAGCCTCCTATGGCTACACCTTC

J: TRBJ2-1
D: TRBD2
size: many
V: TRBV29-1
CDR3: CSVRSGRATNEQFF
DNA: TGCAGCGTCCGTAGCGGGAGGGCTACGAATGAGCAGTTCTTC

J: TRBJ2-1
D: TRBD2
size: -
V: TRBV9
CDR3: CASSVVAGGGNEQFF
DNA: TGTGCCAGCAGCGTAGTAGCGGGAGGCGGGAATGAGCAGTTCTTC

J: TRBJ2-7
D: -
size: -
V: TRBV6-2/TRBV6-3
CDR3: CASMSGVEQYF
DNA: TGTGCCAGCATGTCGGGGGTCGAGCAGTACTTC